The 5 T cell receptor beta chains below all came from one sample that was sequenced in a study of shared clonotypes between healthy human individuals. Assay: immunoSEQ multiplex PCR; the TCRdb copy retains only in-frame clones and omits some. The sample lists around 510,000 clones; roughly 72% were seen once. The sequenced sample consisted of PBMCs. The receptors were gathered from a woman in her 40s in good health. Some clones in this sample may be carry-over from other donors' samples.

The chain is built from TRBV28 and TRBJ1-1; D gene unclear. The CDR3 length is 11 residues. The V end was cut by 6 bases, the J end by 10 bases, with 12 bases between. Germline assignment: CDR1 MDHEN and CDR2 SYDVKM. The CDR3 DNA sequence: TGTGCCAGCAGCCCACAAGTTGGAGCTTTCTTT. It translates to CASSPQVGAFF.

This clone occurred many times. The same CDR3 arises from other DNA sequences in this sample as well. V and J are TRBV28 and TRBJ1-5; D remains unclear. The germline V gene encodes CDR1 MDHEN and CDR2 SYDVKM. Trimming pared 5 bases from V and 2 bases from J, leaving 4 bases between. The CDR3 is made up of 12 amino acids. For the CDR3, the DNA is TGTGCCAGCAGTGCAGGCAATCAGCCCCAGCATTTT. Amino acid sequence: CASSAGNQPQHF.

In its sample, this clone was seen once. This CDR3 is CASGGEGSQPQHF. The DNA for the CDR3 is TGTGCCAGCGGGGGGGAGGGGAGTCAGCCCCAGCATTTT. The rearrangement uses TRBV5-8 and TRBJ1-5; perhaps TRBD1 as D (5 bases). V was cut by 7 bases and J by 6 bases, with 14 bases left in between. CDR1 SGHTS and CDR2 YDEGEE come from the germline V gene. The CDR3 extends over 13 amino acids.

This clone has only a few counts. The chain carries TRBV10-2 and TRBJ2-1; D is possibly TRBD1 (6 bases). Germline assignment: CDR1 WSHSY and CDR2 SAAADI. The CDR3 covers 12 residues. V lost 6 bases to trimming and J lost 9 bases, with 12 bases between them. The CDR3 sequence is CASSLDSGEQFF. In DNA, the CDR3 is TGCGCCAGCAGCCTGGACAGTGGTGAGCAGTTCTTC.

V and J are TRBV11-2 and TRBJ2-5; D gene unclear. Germline V CDR1 and CDR2: SGHAT, FQNNGV. Trimming stripped 5 bases from V and 7 bases from J, with 17 bases between. The CDR3 extends over 14 amino acids. This CDR3 is CASSPRSSLGTQYF. Here the CDR3 DNA reads TGTGCCAGCAGCCCTAGGTCAAGCCTAGGGACCCAGTACTTC.